Below are 10 T cell receptor beta chains sequenced from a single sample in a study of T cell repertoires in cytomegalovirus infection. TCRdb called the reads again in MiXCR, with one record for every CDR3 protein. The sample consists of 300,000 or so distinct CDR3 sequences, roughly 25% of them appearing once. The sample was PBMCs. These TCRs come from a human donor in good health (CMV status not recorded). Some clones in this sample may be carry-over from other donors' samples.

The sample holds many counts of this clonotype. The chain carries TRBV12-3 or TRBV12-4 and TRBJ2-5; 12 nucleotides align to TRBD2. The V segment lost 6 bases and the J segment 4 bases; nucleotides outside the gene matches: 6. This CDR3 spans 15 amino acids. In nucleotides, the CDR3 is TGTGCCAGCAGACCCTTACTAGCGGGAGGAGAGACCCAGTACTTC. Encoded protein: CASRPLLAGGETQYF.

The genes are TRBV5-5 and TRBJ1-4; a possible D gene is TRBD1 (5 bases). The CDR3 contains 16 residues. The V end was cut by 5 bases, the J end by 3 bases, with 17 bases between. Germline loops: CDR1 SGHKS, CDR2 YYEKEE (reference sequence). The CDR3: CASSPDRFLANEKLFF. The CDR3 DNA follows: TGTGCCAGCAGTCCCGACAGATTTTTGGCTAATGAAAAACTGTTTTTT.

The genes are TRBV4-3 and TRBJ1-4; 7 nucleotides match TRBD1. The J segment lost 3 bases and the V segment lost 2 bases, leaving 9 bases of the junction unmatched. Germline loops: CDR1 LGHNA, CDR2 YSLEER. The CDR3 covers 17 residues. CDR3 region: CASSQNPTGIANEKLFF. The CDR3 bases are TGCGCCAGCAGCCAAAACCCGACAGGGATTGCTAATGAAAAACTGTTTTTT.

The sample holds many counts of this clonotype. As DNA, the CDR3 is TGTGCCAGCAGTTTACCGGGTGACGAGACCCAGTACTTC. It is translated as CASSLPGDETQYF. The rearrangement joins TRBV28 to TRBJ2-5; D is unclear. This CDR3 has 13 amino acids. Germline CDR1 reads MDHEN; CDR2 reads SYDVKM. V lost 2 bases, J lost 5 bases, and 9 bases lay in between. The whole variable domain, filled in from reference TRBV28 and TRBJ2-5, reads DVKVTQSSRYLVKRTGEKVFLECVQDMDHENMFWYRQDPGLGLRLIYFSYDVKMKEKGDIPEGYSVSREKKERFSLILESASTNQTSMYLCASSLPGDETQYFGPGTRLLVL.

The chain carries TRBV6-5 and TRBJ2-6; possible D gene TRBD1, 5 bases. This CDR3 comprises 16 residues. V shed 10 bases and J shed 0 bases, with 16 bases lying between them. Germline CDR1 MNHEY, CDR2 SVGAGI. In DNA form, the CDR3 reads TGTGCCACCAGACAGCCCCTCCTCTCTGGGGCCAACGTCCTGACTTTC. This sequence encodes CATRQPLLSGANVLTF.

V and J are TRBV6-1 and TRBJ2-7, with 7 bases fitting TRBD2. V shed 7 bases, J shed 6 bases, and the junction held 12 bases outside the gene matches. The length of the CDR3 is 14 residues. Per the germline V gene, CDR1 is MNHNS and CDR2 is SASEGT. Written as DNA, the CDR3 is TGTGCCAGCACCAAGGAGGTTTCGGGGGGCGAGCAGTACTTC. Its protein is CASTKEVSGGEQYF.

The gene calls are TRBV19 and TRBJ1-6, with 9 bases aligning to TRBD1. V lost 7 bases and J lost 9; bases outside the gene matches: 7. The CDR3 has 14 amino acids. Germline CDR1 LNHDA, CDR2 SQIVND (reference sequence). In DNA form, the CDR3 reads TGTGCCAGTAAGACCGGGACAGGGAGTTCACCCCTCCACTTT. Its protein product is CASKTGTGSSPLHF.

Note on this clonotype: As the CDR3 is not closed by the conserved phenylalanine or tryptophan, this likely results from a read error. Because the CDR3's place on the DNA is in doubt, the DNA is left out and the CDR3 is given as listed by TCRdb. The CDR3 loop is CASSLLSQGANSL. The V and J genes are TRBV28 and TRBJ1-1; the table's TRBD1 call for D was not verified on the DNA. Counting both end residues, the CDR3 totals 13 amino acids. The germline V gene has CDR1 MDHEN and CDR2 SYDVKM.

This clonotype was seen more than once but under ten times. The V gene is TRBV28, the J gene TRBJ2-1; D possibly corresponds to TRBD2 (5 bases). Germline V lookup: CDR1 MDHEN, CDR2 SYDVKM. Deletions cut 2 bases from V and 12 bases from J, with 11 bases between. The CDR3 extends over 12 amino acids. CDR3 in DNA: TGTGCCAGCAGTTTACCCGGGATAGGGCAGTTCTTC. It encodes CASSLPGIGQFF.

Here the CDR3 reads CASKERGSGYVEAFF. DNA for the CDR3: TGTGCCAGCAAAGAGAGGGGCTCAGGATATGTTGAAGCTTTCTTT. This chain joins TRBV12-3 or TRBV12-4 and TRBJ1-1; D is perhaps TRBD1 (5 bases). This CDR3 spans 15 amino acids. V lost 7 bases and J lost 7, with 22 bases in between.